Below, one T cell receptor (beta chain) is given with its context. The antigen is undetermined. The sample belongs to a study of T cells in Graves' hyperthyroidism and ophthalmopathy. Study results and caveats: Most clonotypes that expanded in the thyroid above 0.001 also showed up in blood.

Criteria for exclusion of patients were uncontrolled infection, other autoimmune disease, pregnancy or lactation. Diagnostic assessment was based on clinical symptoms, serum thyroxine and TRAb, thyroid ultrasound and orbital computed tomography. When hyperthyroidism was first diagnosed, the blood sample was taken, preceding any ophthalmopathy symptoms. Amplified TCR beta CDR3 regions derived from RNA transcripts. During a first-round RT-PCR of the TCR CDR3, the HTBI primer set was used. TCRdb reprocessed the multiplex PCR reads with MiXCR, giving one entry per CDR3 protein. The table records fewer than 900,000 distinct CDR3 sequences, roughly 20% of them present only once. CDR3 length: 18 amino acids. CDR1 is MNHNS, CDR2 SASEGT, per germline. V shed 5 bases, J shed 5 bases, and the junction held 16 bases outside the gene matches.

V and J are TRBV6-1 and TRBJ2-1; 9 nucleotides match TRBD2. This TCR came from a woman aged 50 to 60 with Graves' hyperthyroidism that later progressed to Graves' ophthalmopathy. Source material: blood. The CDR3 coding sequence is TGTGCCAGCAGTTCCTTTGAGGGAGCGGGGGGCCCCCACAATGAGCAGTTCTTC. Encoded protein: CASSSFEGAGGPHNEQFF.